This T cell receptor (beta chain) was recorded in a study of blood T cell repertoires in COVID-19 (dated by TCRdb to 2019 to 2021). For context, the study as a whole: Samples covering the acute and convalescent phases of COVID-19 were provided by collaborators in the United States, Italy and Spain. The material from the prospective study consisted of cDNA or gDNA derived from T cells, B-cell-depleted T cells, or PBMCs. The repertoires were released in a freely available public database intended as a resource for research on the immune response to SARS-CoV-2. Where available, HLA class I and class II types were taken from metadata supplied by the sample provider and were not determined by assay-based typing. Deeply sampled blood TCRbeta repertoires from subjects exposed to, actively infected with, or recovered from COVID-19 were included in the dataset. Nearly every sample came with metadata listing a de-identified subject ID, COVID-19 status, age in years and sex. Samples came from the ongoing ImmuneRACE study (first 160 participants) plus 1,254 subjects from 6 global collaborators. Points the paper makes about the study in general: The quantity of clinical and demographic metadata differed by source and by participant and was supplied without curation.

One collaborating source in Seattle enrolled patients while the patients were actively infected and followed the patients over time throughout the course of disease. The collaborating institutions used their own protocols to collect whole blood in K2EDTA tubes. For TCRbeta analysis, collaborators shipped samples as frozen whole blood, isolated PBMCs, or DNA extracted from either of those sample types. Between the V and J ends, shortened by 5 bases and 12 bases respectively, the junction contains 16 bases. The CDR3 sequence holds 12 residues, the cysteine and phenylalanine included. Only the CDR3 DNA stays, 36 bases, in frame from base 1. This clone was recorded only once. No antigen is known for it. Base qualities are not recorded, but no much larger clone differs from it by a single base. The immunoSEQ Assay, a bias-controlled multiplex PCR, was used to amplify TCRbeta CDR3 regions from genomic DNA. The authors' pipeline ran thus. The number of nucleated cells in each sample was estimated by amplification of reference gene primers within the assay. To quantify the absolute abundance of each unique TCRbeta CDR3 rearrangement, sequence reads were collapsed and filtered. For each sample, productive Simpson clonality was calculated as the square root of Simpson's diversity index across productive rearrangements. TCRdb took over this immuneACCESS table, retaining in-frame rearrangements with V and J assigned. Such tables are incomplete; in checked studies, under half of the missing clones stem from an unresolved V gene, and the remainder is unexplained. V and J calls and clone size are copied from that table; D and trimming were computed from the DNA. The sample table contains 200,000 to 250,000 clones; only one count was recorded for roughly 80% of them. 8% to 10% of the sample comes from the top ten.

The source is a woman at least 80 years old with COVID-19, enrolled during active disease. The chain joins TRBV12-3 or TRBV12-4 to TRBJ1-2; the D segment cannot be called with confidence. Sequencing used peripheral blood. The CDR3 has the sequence CASSPGLGRDTF. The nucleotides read TGTGCCAGCAGTCCCGGACTCGGTCGTGACACCTTC.